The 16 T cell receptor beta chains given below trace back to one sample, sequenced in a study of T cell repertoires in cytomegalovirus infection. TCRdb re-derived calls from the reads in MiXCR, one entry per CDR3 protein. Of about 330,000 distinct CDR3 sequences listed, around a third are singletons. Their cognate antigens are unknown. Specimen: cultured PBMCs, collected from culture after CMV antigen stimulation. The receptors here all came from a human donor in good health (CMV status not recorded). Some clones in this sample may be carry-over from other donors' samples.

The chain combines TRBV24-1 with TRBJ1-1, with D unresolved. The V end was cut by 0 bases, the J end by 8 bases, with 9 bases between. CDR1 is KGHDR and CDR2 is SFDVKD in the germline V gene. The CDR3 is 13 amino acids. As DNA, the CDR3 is TGTGCCACCAGTGATTTGAGGCAAGACGAAGCTTTCTTT. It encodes CATSDLRQDEAFF.

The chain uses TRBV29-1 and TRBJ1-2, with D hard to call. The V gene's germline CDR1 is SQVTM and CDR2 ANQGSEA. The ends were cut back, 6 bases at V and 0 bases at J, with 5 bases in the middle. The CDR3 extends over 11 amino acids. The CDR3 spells CSVTPNYGYTF. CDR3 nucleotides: TGCAGCGTCACACCTAACTATGGCTACACCTTC.

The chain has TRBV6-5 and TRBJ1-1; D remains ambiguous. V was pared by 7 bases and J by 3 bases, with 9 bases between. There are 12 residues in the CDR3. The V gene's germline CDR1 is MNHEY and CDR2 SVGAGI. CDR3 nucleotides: TGTGCCAGCAAGGGTATGGACACTGAAGCTTTCTTT. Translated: CASKGMDTEAFF.

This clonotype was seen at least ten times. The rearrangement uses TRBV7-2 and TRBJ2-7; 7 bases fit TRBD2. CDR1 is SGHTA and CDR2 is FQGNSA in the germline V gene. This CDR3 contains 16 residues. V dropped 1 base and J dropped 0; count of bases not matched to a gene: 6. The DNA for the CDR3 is TGTGCCAGCAGCTTAGTCCCTAGCGGAACCTCCTACGAGCAGTACTTC. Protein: CASSLVPSGTSYEQYF.

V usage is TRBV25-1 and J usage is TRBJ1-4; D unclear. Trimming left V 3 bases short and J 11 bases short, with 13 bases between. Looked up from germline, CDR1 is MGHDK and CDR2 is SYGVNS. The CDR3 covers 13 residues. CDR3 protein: CASSEEVTGKLFF. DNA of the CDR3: TGTGCCAGCAGTGAGGAAGTTACGGGGAAACTGTTTTTT.

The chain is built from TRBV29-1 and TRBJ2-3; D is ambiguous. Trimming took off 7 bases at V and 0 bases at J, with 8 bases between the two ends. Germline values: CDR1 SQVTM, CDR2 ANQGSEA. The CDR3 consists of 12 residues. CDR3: CSALTSTDTQYF. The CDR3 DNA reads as TGCAGCGCGCTTACTAGCACAGATACGCAGTATTTT.

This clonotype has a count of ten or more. This chain's CDR3 is CSVEPSVGQLDEQFF. The CDR3 DNA reads as TGCAGCGTTGAGCCGTCGGTGGGTCAACTCGATGAGCAGTTCTTC. The genes are TRBV29-1 and TRBJ2-1; no clear D gene. Trimming removed 3 bases from V and 8 bases from J, with 20 bases in between. There are 15 residues in the CDR3. Germline CDR1 reads SQVTM; CDR2 reads ANQGSEA.

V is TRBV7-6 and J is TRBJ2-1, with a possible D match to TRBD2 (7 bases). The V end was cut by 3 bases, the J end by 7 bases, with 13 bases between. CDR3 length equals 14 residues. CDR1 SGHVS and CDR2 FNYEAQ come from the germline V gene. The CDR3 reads CASSFGGRKNEQFF. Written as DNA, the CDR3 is TGTGCCAGCAGCTTCGGGGGGCGTAAGAATGAGCAGTTCTTC.

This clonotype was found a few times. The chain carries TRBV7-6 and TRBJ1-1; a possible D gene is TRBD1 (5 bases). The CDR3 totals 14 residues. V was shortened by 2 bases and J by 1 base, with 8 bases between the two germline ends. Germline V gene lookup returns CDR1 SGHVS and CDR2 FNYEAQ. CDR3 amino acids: CASSLMDKNTEAFF. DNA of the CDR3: TGTGCCAGCAGCTTAATGGACAAGAACACTGAAGCTTTCTTT.

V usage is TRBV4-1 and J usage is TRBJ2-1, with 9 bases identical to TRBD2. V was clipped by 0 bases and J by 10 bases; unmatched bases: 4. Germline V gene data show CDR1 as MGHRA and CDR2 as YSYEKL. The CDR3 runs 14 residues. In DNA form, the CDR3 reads TGCGCCAGCAGCCAAGAGGGGACTAGCTGGGAGCAGTTCTTC. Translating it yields CASSQEGTSWEQFF.

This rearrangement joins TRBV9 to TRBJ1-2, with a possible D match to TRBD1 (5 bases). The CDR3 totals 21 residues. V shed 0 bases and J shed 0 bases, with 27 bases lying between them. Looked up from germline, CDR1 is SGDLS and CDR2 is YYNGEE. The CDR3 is CASSVVEEVGSDRPSNYGYTF. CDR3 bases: TGTGCCAGCAGCGTAGTTGAAGAGGTTGGGAGCGACAGACCTTCTAACTATGGCTACACCTTC.

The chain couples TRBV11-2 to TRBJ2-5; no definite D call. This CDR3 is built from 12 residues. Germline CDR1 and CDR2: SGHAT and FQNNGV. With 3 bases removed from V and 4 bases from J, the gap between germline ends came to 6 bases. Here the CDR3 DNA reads TGTGCCAGCAGCTTGAGTGTAGAGACCCAGTACTTC. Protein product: CASSLSVETQYF. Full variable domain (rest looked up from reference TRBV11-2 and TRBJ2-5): EAGVAQSPRYKIIEKRQSVAFWCNPISGHATLYWYQQILGQGPKLLIQFQNNGVVDDSQLPKDRFSAERLKGVDSTLKIQPAKLEDSAVYLCASSLSVETQYFGPGTRLLVL.

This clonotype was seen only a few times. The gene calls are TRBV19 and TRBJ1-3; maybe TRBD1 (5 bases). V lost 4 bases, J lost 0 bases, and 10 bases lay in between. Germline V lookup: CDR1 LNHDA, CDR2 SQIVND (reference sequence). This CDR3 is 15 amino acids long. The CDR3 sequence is CASSTRDFSGNTIYF. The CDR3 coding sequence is TGTGCCAGTAGTACCCGGGACTTCTCTGGAAACACCATATATTTT.

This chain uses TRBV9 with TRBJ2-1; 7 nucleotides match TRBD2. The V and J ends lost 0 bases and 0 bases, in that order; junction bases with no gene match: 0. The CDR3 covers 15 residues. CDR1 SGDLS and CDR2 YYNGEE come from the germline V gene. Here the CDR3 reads CASSVGDYSYNEQFF. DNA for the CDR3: TGTGCCAGCAGCGTAGGGGACTACTCCTACAATGAGCAGTTCTTC.

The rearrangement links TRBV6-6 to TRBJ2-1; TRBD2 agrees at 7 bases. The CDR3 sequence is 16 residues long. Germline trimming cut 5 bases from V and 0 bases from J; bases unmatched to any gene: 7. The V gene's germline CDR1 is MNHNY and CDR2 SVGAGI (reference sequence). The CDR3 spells CASSKPSGSSYNEQFF. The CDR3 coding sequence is TGTGCCAGCAGTAAACCTAGCGGTAGCTCCTACAATGAGCAGTTCTTC.

The CDR3 DNA reads as TGTGCCAGCAGTCCCACGGGACGGTCCTACGAGCAGTACTTC. Encoded protein: CASSPTGRSYEQYF. The chain couples TRBV6-1 to TRBJ2-7; D may correspond to TRBD1 or TRBD2 (5 bases each). Trimming pared 5 bases from V and 1 base from J, leaving 12 bases between. The CDR3 loop spans 14 amino acids. The V gene's germline CDR1 is MNHNS and CDR2 SASEGT.